The 30 T cell receptor beta chains below all came from one sample that was sequenced in a study of shared T cell receptors in the human thymus. The method was immunoSEQ multiplex PCR; TCRdb's version includes in-frame clones alone and lacks a portion of them. The table records roughly 700,000 clones, 88% of them present only once. The data also belong to a second study, concerning human thymus T cells.

Sequenced: thymocytes. All receptors come from a boy less than two years old with a congenital heart defect.

The chain uses TRBV27 and TRBJ2-6; TRBD2 agrees at 11 bases. Germline V gives CDR1 MNHEY, CDR2 SMNVEV (reference sequence). This CDR3 region has 21 residues. The junction had 16 bases not matched to a gene; V was cut back by 5 bases and J by 1 base. In DNA, the CDR3 is TGTGCCAGCAGTATCCTCCTCGGGGTAGCGGGAGGGTCTTCTGGGGCCAACGTCCTGACTTTC. It codes for CASSILLGVAGGSSGANVLTF.

In its sample, this clone was seen once. This chain uses TRBV7-6 with TRBJ2-7, with 7 bases fitting TRBD1. This CDR3 has 19 residues. V dropped 5 bases and J dropped 2; count of bases not matched to a gene: 21. The germline CDR1 and CDR2 sequences are SGHVS and FNYEAQ. For the CDR3, the DNA is TGTGCCAGCAGCCCCAGGGTTGGGCCGACAGGGAAACGCACCTACGAGCAGTACTTC. Protein sequence: CASSPRVGPTGKRTYEQYF.

This chain connects TRBV29-1 to TRBJ1-1, with D possibly matching TRBD1 (5 bases). This CDR3 has 12 residues. Germline values: CDR1 SQVTM, CDR2 ANQGSEA. Written as DNA, the CDR3 is TGCACCCGGGGGAGGGGCGACACTGAAGCTTTCTTT. Residues: CTRGRGDTEAFF.

This clone appeared a few times. The DNA of the CDR3 is TGCAGCGGGGCGGGGGACAGGGACACTGAAGCTTTCTTT. Its translation is CSGAGDRDTEAFF. The J gene is TRBJ1-1, the V gene TRBV29-1; 9 positions match TRBD1. The CDR3 consists of 13 residues. Germline CDR1 SQVTM, CDR2 ANQGSEA. Trimming at V came to 7 bases and at J to 3 bases, leaving 6 bases not matched to a gene. The whole variable domain, remainder taken from reference TRBV29-1 and TRBJ1-1, is SAVISQKPSRDICQRGTSLTIQCQVDSQVTMMFWYRQQPGQSLTLIATANQGSEATYESGFVIDKFPISRPNLTFSTLTVSNMSPEDSSIYLCSGAGDRDTEAFFGQGTRLTVV.

The chain uses TRBV11-3 and TRBJ2-5, with D possibly matching TRBD1 (5 bases). V lost 1 base, J lost 0 bases, and 9 bases lay in between. The CDR3 is 15 amino acids. Per the germline V gene, CDR1 is SGHNT and CDR2 is YENEEA. The CDR3: CASSLGRGNQETQYF. CDR3 coding DNA: TGTGCCAGCAGCTTAGGAAGGGGAAACCAAGAGACCCAGTACTTC.

The chain is built from TRBV18 and TRBJ1-5, with TRBD1 matching 9 bases. The germline V gene has CDR1 KGHSH and CDR2 LQKENI. The CDR3 totals 15 residues. V was pared by 6 bases and J by 6 bases, with 9 bases of the junction left unmatched. For the CDR3, the DNA is TGTGCCAGCTCGCCGGGACAGGGACCCGGTCAGCCCCAGCATTTT. Its protein is CASSPGQGPGQPQHF.

This rearrangement joins TRBV4-3 to TRBJ2-7; TRBD2 matches 9 bases. The V segment lost 1 base and the J segment 5 bases; nucleotides outside the gene matches: 12. Germline V gene lookup returns CDR1 LGHNA and CDR2 YSLEER. The length of the CDR3 is 17 residues. CDR3 sequence: CASSQVPSGIFKDEQYF. CDR3 DNA sequence: TGCGCCAGCAGCCAAGTTCCTAGCGGGATTTTTAAAGACGAGCAGTACTTC.

This rearrangement joins TRBV4-3 to TRBJ2-2; D perhaps matches TRBD2 (7 bases). Germline V gene lookup returns CDR1 LGHNA and CDR2 YSLEER. This CDR3 comprises 18 residues. V was trimmed by 2 bases and J by 2 bases, leaving 18 bases between them. CDR3: CASSQLGAGGGNTGELFF. The CDR3 bases are TGCGCCAGCAGCCAACTGGGGGCGGGCGGGGGTAACACCGGGGAGCTGTTTTTT.

This clone appeared once. The V gene is TRBV28, the J gene TRBJ2-7; TRBD1 agrees at 7 bases. The CDR3 spans 17 residues. V shed 4 bases and J 9 bases; nucleotides not matched to a gene: 21. Per the germline V gene, CDR1 is MDHEN and CDR2 is SYDVKM. DNA of the CDR3: TGTGCCAGCAGTTCTAACCCCCTGCGGACAGAGAACAGGGGGCAGTACTTC. This translates into CASSSNPLRTENRGQYF.

This chain joins TRBV11-1 and TRBJ2-7, with no clear D. This CDR3 comprises 14 residues. CDR1 and CDR2 from the germline V gene are SGHAT and FQDESV (reference sequence). With 4 bases removed from V and 2 bases from J, the gap between germline ends came to 12 bases. The CDR3 region is CASSSPGHPYEQYF. As DNA, the CDR3 is TGTGCCAGCAGCTCCCCGGGTCATCCCTACGAGCAGTACTTC. Looking up the rest from reference TRBV11-1 and TRBJ2-7 gives the full variable domain: EAEVAQSPRYKITEKSQAVAFWCDPISGHATLYWYRQILGQGPELLVQFQDESVVDDSQLPKDRFSAERLKGVDSTLKIQPAELGDSAMYLCASSSPGHPYEQYFGPGTRLTVT.

The V gene is TRBV5-1, the J gene TRBJ1-4, with a tentative D call TRBD1 (6 bases). Per germline, CDR1 SGHRS and CDR2 YFSETQ. This CDR3 has 15 amino acids. Trimming removed 4 bases at V and 5 bases at J, with 15 bases between. The CDR3 nucleotides are TGCGCCAGCAGCCCTCAGGGGATTGAAAATGAAAAACTGTTTTTT. It codes for CASSPQGIENEKLFF.

Turning to this clone: Germline and junction disagree at one end, which may indicate a read error. Other DNA sequences in this specimen translate into the identical CDR3. The chain has TRBV4-3 and TRBJ2-2; 11 bases are a match to TRBD2. From germline, CDR1 is LGHNA and CDR2 YSLEER. The CDR3 is 16 residues long. CDR3 DNA: TGCGCCAGCAGCCCCTTGACTAGCGGGATTACCGGGGAACTGTTTTTT. Protein: CASSPLTSGITGELFF.

The sample holds a few counts of this clone. The chain links TRBV9 to TRBJ2-5; 12 positions agree with TRBD1. Near its end, the DNA agrees better with TRBJ2-7, so the J call may be wrong. The CDR3 runs 15 residues. Germline CDR1 is SGDLS and CDR2 is YYNGEE. The CDR3 protein is CASSNGTGGFNEQYF. DNA of the CDR3: TGTGCCAGCAGCAATGGGACAGGGGGCTTCAACGAGCAGTACTTC.

The chain carries TRBV6-4 and TRBJ2-2, with a tentative D call TRBD2 (6 bases). Germline values: CDR1 MRHNA, CDR2 SNTAGT. This CDR3 has 16 amino acids. The ends were cut back, 8 bases at V and 2 bases at J, with 18 bases in the middle. The CDR3 is CASWPHKGGNTGELFF. DNA for the CDR3: TGTGCCAGCTGGCCTCACAAGGGAGGTAACACCGGGGAGCTGTTTTTT.

V gene TRBV25-1 combines with J gene TRBJ2-3; 7 bases are a match to TRBD2. In germline, CDR1 is MGHDK, CDR2 SYGVNS. The CDR3 totals 18 residues. J was trimmed by 0 bases and V by 3 bases; bases with no gene match: 12. CDR3 residues: CASSDAPPRENSTDTQYF. CDR3 coding DNA: TGTGCCAGCAGTGACGCCCCGCCGCGGGAGAATAGCACAGATACGCAGTATTTT.

The V call is TRBV19, the J call TRBJ2-1; TRBD2 agrees at 11 bases. The CDR3 loop spans 17 amino acids. Germline V gene lookup returns CDR1 LNHDA and CDR2 SQIVND (reference sequence). V was pared by 2 bases and J by 5 bases, with 8 bases of the junction left unmatched. The CDR3 nucleotides read TGTGCCAGTAGTATAAGGATGGGGGGACTAGCGGACAATGAGCAGTTCTTC. It encodes CASSIRMGGLADNEQFF.

On this clone: The identical CDR3 is also encoded by other nucleotide sequences in the sample. V gene TRBV6-1 combines with J gene TRBJ2-7; TRBD1 is a possible D gene (5 bases). With 5 bases removed from V and 5 bases from J, the gap between germline ends came to 10 bases. Germline V lookup: CDR1 MNHNS, CDR2 SASEGT. The CDR3 sequence is 12 residues long. The CDR3 reads CASSLRVHEQYF. CDR3 nucleotides: TGTGCCAGCAGTCTCAGGGTCCACGAGCAGTACTTC.

The rearrangement links TRBV4-3 to TRBJ1-1; D uncertain. The CDR3 consists of 16 residues. CDR1 is LGHNA and CDR2 is YSLEER in the germline V gene. V lost 0 bases to trimming and J lost 5 bases, with 16 bases between them. The CDR3 region is CASSQDRRHRTTEAFF. Written as DNA, the CDR3 is TGCGCCAGCAGCCAAGATCGGCGGCATCGAACGACTGAAGCTTTCTTT.

The chain uses TRBV7-2 and TRBJ2-7; 9 bases map to TRBD2. V gave up 4 bases and J gave up 6 bases; unmatched junction bases: 10. The germline gives CDR1 SGHTA, CDR2 FQGNSA. The CDR3 runs to 15 residues. The CDR3 DNA is TGTGCCAGCAGCTCTTTGGCGGGAGGGCCTCTCGAGCAGTACTTC. Encoded protein: CASSSLAGGPLEQYF.

This chain joins TRBV28 and TRBJ2-3, with 10 positions matching TRBD1. This CDR3 is 15 amino acids long. V lost 5 bases and J lost 3; bases outside the gene matches: 5. CDR1 MDHEN and CDR2 SYDVKM come from the germline V gene. The CDR3 bases are TGTGCCAGCAGTCTACCGGGACAGGGGACAGATACGCAGTATTTT. Translated: CASSLPGQGTDTQYF.

The chain couples TRBV2 to TRBJ1-1, with a possible D match to TRBD1 (6 bases). The V gene lost 9 bases and the J gene lost 2 bases, with 16 bases spanning the gap. Germline CDR1 reads SNHLY; CDR2 reads FYNNEI. The CDR3 runs to 14 residues. The CDR3 sequence: CASTGRYLNTEAFF. The CDR3 DNA is TGTGCCAGTACAGGGCGGTACCTTAACACTGAAGCTTTCTTT.

The rearrangement joins TRBV25-1 to TRBJ2-2; D is perhaps TRBD1 (5 bases). Deletions cut 2 bases from V and 2 bases from J, with 18 bases between. Germline CDR1 is MGHDK and CDR2 is SYGVNS. This CDR3 comprises 18 residues. For the CDR3, the DNA is TGTGCCAGCAGTGAAAATCAGAGGCAGGGCCTAAACACCGGGGAGCTGTTTTTT. Its protein product is CASSENQRQGLNTGELFF.

This clone was recorded only once. This chain links TRBV5-6 with TRBJ2-3; weak D call: TRBD1 (5 bases). The CDR3 consists of 15 residues. V was shortened by 3 bases and J by 1 base, with 12 bases between the two germline ends. The germline V gene has CDR1 SGHDT and CDR2 YYEEEE. CDR3: CASSSQQERTDTQYF. The CDR3 nucleotides read TGTGCCAGCAGCTCCCAACAGGAACGCACAGATACGCAGTATTTT.

A note on this clone: Sequence at one end of the junction differs from germline and may be a read error. The same CDR3 also results from other DNA sequences found in this sample. The chain has TRBV7-8 and TRBJ2-5; a possible D gene is TRBD1 (6 bases). Germline-derived CDR1 and CDR2 are SGHVS and FQNEAQ. There are 19 residues in the CDR3. The CDR3: CASSLALLPSGQYQETQYF. The CDR3 region has the DNA TGTGCCAGCAGCCTAGCCCTCCTCCCTAGTGGACAGTACCAAGAGACCCAGTACTTC.

The CDR3 DNA is TGCGCCAGCAGCCAAGGAGGTCGGCAGCCCCAGCATTTT. Its protein is CASSQGGRQPQHF. The chain carries TRBV4-3 and TRBJ1-5; no clear D. Germline CDR1 reads LGHNA; CDR2 reads YSLEER. Trimming shortened V by 1 base and J by 7 bases, and 8 bases separated the two germline ends. The CDR3 consists of 13 residues.

This chain links TRBV6-1 with TRBJ2-5; D may be TRBD1 (6 bases). V was shortened by 6 bases and J by 1 base, with 12 bases between the two germline ends. This CDR3 has 14 residues. Per the germline V gene, CDR1 is MNHNS and CDR2 is SASEGT. The CDR3 protein is CASRTGHFQETQYF. CDR3 nucleotide sequence: TGTGCCAGCAGGACGGGACACTTCCAAGAGACCCAGTACTTC.

A single count supports this clone. This chain links TRBV6-5 with TRBJ2-2, with no clear D. The germline V and J ends were trimmed by 6 bases and 0 bases, with 11 bases remaining between them. This CDR3 is built from 15 residues. Germline loops: CDR1 MNHEY, CDR2 SVGAGI. The CDR3 DNA sequence: TGTGCCAGCAGAGGAGAACCGCCGAACACCGGGGAGCTGTTTTTT. This codes for CASRGEPPNTGELFF.

The chain employs TRBV6-5 and TRBJ2-5; a possible D gene is TRBD1 (6 bases). The J call is doubtful: the DNA matches TRBJ2-7 better. The CDR3 contains 16 residues. Germline V gene data show CDR1 as MNHEY and CDR2 as SVGAGI. In nucleotides, the CDR3 is TGTGCCAGCAGTTACCGGACAGCCTTGCTCGACCACGAGCAGTACTTC. Protein: CASSYRTALLDHEQYF.

The genes are TRBV5-4 and TRBJ2-7; 9 positions match TRBD1. Germline values: CDR1 SGHNT, CDR2 YYREEE (reference sequence). The CDR3 is 15 residues long. V trimming: 0 bases; J trimming: 3 bases; junction bases outside the gene matches: 4. The CDR3 spells CASSLVGTGSYEQYF. The CDR3, as DNA: TGTGCCAGCAGCTTGGTTGGGACAGGGAGCTACGAGCAGTACTTC. The entire variable domain, with the rest obtained from reference TRBV5-4 and TRBJ2-7, is as follows: ETGVTQSPTHLIKTRGQQVTLRCSSQSGHNTVSWYQQALGQGPQFIFQYYREEENGRGNFPPRFSGLQFPNYSSELNVNALELDDSALYLCASSLVGTGSYEQYFGPGTRLTVT.

The chain has TRBV4-2 and TRBJ2-3; 14 bases are shared with TRBD2. The germline V gene encodes CDR1 LGHNA and CDR2 YNFKEQ. CDR3 length: 18 residues. V lost 1 base, J lost 0 bases, and 3 bases stayed unmatched. CDR3 bases: TGTGCCAGCAGCCAAGGACTAGCGGGAGGGCCCAGCACAGATACGCAGTATTTT. Translated: CASSQGLAGGPSTDTQYF.